These 6 T cell receptor beta chains came from one sample sequenced in a study of CD8 T cells in Susac syndrome. Roughly 0.45 to 1 ug RNA was reverse transcribed with random hexamers. TCRdb independently ran MiXCR on the immunoSEQ multiplex PCR reads; one entry per CDR3 protein. Among roughly 200,000 distinct CDR3 sequences, almost 96% were seen once, and the ten largest hold approximately 0.09%. Source material: CD4+ T cells from PBMCs. All receptors come from a human donor with multiple sclerosis.

The chain combines TRBV28 with TRBJ1-2, with D maybe TRBD1 (5 bases). CDR3 length: 12 amino acids. With 6 bases removed from V and 5 bases from J, the gap between germline ends came to 10 bases. The V gene's germline CDR1 is MDHEN and CDR2 SYDVKM. CDR3 residues: CASRVRAYGYTF. Written as DNA, the CDR3 is TGTGCCAGCAGAGTCAGGGCTTATGGCTACACCTTC.

V is TRBV12-3 or TRBV12-4 and J is TRBJ2-1; D tentatively reads TRBD1 or TRBD2 (6 bases each). The V and J ends lost 3 bases and 4 bases respectively, with 13 bases between them. There are 15 residues in the CDR3. CDR3 protein: CASSFTQGTYNEQFF. For the CDR3, the DNA is TGTGCCAGCAGTTTTACCCAGGGGACTTACAATGAGCAGTTCTTC.

The gene calls are TRBV28 and TRBJ1-6, with 7 bases identical to TRBD1. The germline gives CDR1 MDHEN, CDR2 SYDVKM. There are 15 residues in the CDR3. V shed 7 bases and J 5 bases; nucleotides not matched to a gene: 8. The CDR3 DNA reads as TGTGCCAGCACTTCACCAGGGGGGGATAATTCACCCCTCCACTTT. It translates to CASTSPGGDNSPLHF.

CDR3 region: CSALGTSGSPSTDTQYF. The CDR3 nucleotides are TGCAGCGCCCTGGGTACTAGCGGGAGCCCTAGCACAGATACGCAGTATTTT. The V gene is TRBV29-1, the J gene TRBJ2-3; TRBD2 matches at 11 bases. The V gene's germline CDR1 is SQVTM and CDR2 ANQGSEA. Trimming took 7 bases from V and 0 from J; bases not matched to a gene: 12. The CDR3 runs 17 residues.

The chain has TRBV20-1 and TRBJ2-3; 16 bases agree with TRBD2. The CDR3 has 19 amino acids. The J segment lost 4 bases and the V segment lost 6 bases, leaving 16 bases of the junction unmatched. In germline, CDR1 is DFQATT, CDR2 SNEGSKA (reference sequence). CDR3 sequence: CSAKFIGGTSGGDPDTQYF. The CDR3 nucleotides are TGCAGTGCCAAGTTCATTGGAGGGACTAGCGGGGGGGACCCAGATACGCAGTATTTT.

The chain couples TRBV5-1 to TRBJ2-7, with D possibly matching TRBD1 (6 bases). This CDR3 has 14 residues. Trimming stripped 0 bases from V and 6 bases from J, with 13 bases between. CDR1 and CDR2 (germline): SGHRS, YFSETQ. The CDR3 protein is CASSLGQGHSEQYF. Written as DNA, the CDR3 is TGCGCCAGCAGCTTGGGGCAGGGACACAGCGAGCAGTACTTC.